This T cell receptor beta chain derives from a study of stem cell transplantation in POMP-related autoinflammatory disease. Clones were read by immunoSEQ multiplex PCR, and TCRdb kept only the in-frame ones, dropping some. The table has over 60,000 clones, roughly 93% seen once; the top ten hold 0.5% to 0.85%. PRAID featured immunodeficiency plus autoinflammation. On this clone: The antigen remains unidentified.

Study-wide findings and caveats: PRAID patients trended toward lower TRB diversity and higher clonality in all analyzed T-cell subsets.

The input for sequencing was CD4+ T cells from PBMCs, taken after stem cell transplantation. The TCR originated in a human patient with POMP-related autoinflammation and immune dysregulation (PRAID). A share of the T cells may be of graft donor origin.

The CDR3 spells CASHFHSEQFF. Here the CDR3 DNA reads TGTGCCAGTCACTTCCACTCGGAGCAGTTCTTC. The chain is built from TRBV24-1 and TRBJ2-1; D is uncertain. CDR3 size: 11 residues. CDR1 and CDR2 from the germline V gene are KGHDR and SFDVKD. V was pared by 11 bases and J by 10 bases, with 14 bases between.